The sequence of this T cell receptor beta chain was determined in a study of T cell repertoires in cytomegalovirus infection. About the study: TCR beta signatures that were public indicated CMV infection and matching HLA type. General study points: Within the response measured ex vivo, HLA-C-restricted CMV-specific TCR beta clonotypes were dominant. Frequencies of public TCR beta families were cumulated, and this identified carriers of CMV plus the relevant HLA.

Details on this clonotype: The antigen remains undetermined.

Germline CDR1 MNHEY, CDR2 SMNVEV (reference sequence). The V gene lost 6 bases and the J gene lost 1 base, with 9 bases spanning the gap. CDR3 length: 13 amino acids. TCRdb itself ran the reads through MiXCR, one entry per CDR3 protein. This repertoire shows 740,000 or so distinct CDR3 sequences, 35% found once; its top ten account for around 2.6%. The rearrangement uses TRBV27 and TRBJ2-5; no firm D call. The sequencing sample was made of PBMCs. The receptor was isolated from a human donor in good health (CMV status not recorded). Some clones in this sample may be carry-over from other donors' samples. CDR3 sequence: CASRHLVQETQYF. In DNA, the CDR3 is TGTGCCAGCAGGCACCTGGTCCAAGAGACCCAGTACTTC.